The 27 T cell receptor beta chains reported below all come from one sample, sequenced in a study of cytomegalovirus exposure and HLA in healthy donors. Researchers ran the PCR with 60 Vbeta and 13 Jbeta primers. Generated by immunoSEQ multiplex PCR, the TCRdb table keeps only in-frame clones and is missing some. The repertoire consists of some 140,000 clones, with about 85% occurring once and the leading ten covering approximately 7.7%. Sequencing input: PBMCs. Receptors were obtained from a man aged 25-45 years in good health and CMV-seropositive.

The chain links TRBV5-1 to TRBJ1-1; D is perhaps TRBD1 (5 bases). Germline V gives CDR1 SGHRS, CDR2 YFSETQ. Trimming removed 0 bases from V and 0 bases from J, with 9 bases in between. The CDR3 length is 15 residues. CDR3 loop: CASSLAAGMNTEAFF. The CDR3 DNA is TGCGCCAGCAGCTTGGCAGCAGGGATGAACACTGAAGCTTTCTTT.

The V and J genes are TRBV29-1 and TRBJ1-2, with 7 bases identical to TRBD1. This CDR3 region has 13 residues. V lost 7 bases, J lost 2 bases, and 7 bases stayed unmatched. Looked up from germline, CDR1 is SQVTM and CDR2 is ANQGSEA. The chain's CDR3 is CSAALGQNYGYTF. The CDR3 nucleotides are TGCAGCGCCGCCTTGGGACAGAACTATGGCTACACCTTC.

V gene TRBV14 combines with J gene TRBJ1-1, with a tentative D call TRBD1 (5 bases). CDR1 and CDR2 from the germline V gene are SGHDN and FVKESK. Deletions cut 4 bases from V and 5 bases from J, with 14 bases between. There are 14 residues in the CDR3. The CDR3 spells CASSRSRGGTEAFF. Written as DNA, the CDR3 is TGTGCCAGCAGCCGGTCAAGGGGAGGGACTGAAGCTTTCTTT.

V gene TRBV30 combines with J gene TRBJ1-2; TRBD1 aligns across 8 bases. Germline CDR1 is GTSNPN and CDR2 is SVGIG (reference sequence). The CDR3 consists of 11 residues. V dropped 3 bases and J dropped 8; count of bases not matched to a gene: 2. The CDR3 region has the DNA TGTGCCTGGAGGACAGGGGAGGGCTACACCTTC. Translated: CAWRTGEGYTF.

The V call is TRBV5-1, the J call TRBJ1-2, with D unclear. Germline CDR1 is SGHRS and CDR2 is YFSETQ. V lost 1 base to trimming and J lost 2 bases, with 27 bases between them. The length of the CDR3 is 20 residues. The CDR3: CASSLTNPRSLFLLNYGYTF. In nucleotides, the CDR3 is TGCGCCAGCAGCTTGACCAACCCAAGGAGCCTTTTCCTCTTAAACTATGGCTACACCTTC. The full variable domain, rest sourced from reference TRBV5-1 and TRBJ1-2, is KAGVTQTPRYLIKTRGQQVTLSCSPISGHRSVSWYQQTPGQGLQFLFEYFSETQRNKGNFPGRFSGRQFSNSRSEMNVSTLELGDSALYLCASSLTNPRSLFLLNYGYTFGSGTRLTVV.

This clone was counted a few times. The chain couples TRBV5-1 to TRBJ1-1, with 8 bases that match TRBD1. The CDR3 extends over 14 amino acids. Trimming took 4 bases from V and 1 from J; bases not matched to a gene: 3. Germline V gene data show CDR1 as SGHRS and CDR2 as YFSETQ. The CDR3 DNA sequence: TGCGCCAGCAGCCCCGGGACAGGGAACACTGAAGCTTTCTTT. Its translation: CASSPGTGNTEAFF.

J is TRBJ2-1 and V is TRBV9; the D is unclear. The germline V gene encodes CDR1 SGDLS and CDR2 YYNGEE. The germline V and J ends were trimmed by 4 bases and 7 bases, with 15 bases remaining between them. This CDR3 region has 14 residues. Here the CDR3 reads CASSPTAAMNEQFF. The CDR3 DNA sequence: TGTGCCAGCAGCCCTACCGCGGCGATGAATGAGCAGTTCTTC.

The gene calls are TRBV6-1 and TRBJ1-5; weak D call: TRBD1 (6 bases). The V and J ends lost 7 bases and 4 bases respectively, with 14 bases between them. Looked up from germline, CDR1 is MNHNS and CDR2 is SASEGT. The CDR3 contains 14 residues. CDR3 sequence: CASNVGGSNQPQHF. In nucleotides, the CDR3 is TGTGCCAGCAATGTTGGGGGCTCGAATCAGCCCCAGCATTTT.

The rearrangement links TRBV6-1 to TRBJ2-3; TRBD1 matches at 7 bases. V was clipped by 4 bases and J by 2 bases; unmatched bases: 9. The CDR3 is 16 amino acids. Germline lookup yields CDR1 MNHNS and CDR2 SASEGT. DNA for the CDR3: TGTGCCAGCAGTGCCCTGGGACAGACTGACACAGATACGCAGTATTTT. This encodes CASSALGQTDTDTQYF.

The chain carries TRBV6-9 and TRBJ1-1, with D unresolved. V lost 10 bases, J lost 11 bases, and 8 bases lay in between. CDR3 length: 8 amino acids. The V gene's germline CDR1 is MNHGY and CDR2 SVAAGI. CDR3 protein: CATTWAFF. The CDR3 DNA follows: TGTGCCACCACTTGGGCTTTCTTT.

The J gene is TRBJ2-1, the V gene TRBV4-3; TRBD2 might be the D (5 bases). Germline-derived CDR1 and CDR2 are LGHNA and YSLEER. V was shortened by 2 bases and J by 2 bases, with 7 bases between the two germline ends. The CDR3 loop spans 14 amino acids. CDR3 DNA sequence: TGCGCCAGCAGCCAATCGGGAACCTACAATGAGCAGTTCTTC. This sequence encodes CASSQSGTYNEQFF.

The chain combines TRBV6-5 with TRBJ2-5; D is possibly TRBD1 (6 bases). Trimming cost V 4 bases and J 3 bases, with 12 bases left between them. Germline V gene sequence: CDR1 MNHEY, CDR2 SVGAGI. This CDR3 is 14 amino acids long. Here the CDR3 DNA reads TGTGCCAGCAGTTCTCAGCCAGGGGAAGAGACCCAGTACTTC. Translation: CASSSQPGEETQYF.

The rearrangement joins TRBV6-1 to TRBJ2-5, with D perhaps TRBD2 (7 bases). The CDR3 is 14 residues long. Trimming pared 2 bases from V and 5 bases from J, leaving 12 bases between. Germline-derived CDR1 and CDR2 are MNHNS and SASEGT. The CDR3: CASSELRGGETQYF. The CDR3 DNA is TGTGCCAGCAGTGAACTAAGGGGGGGGGAGACCCAGTACTTC.

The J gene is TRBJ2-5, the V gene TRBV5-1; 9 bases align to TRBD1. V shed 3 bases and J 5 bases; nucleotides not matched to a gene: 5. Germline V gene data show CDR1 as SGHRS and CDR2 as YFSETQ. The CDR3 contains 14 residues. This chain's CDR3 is CASSSPDRGETQYF. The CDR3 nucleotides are TGCGCCAGCAGCTCCCCAGACAGGGGGGAGACCCAGTACTTC.

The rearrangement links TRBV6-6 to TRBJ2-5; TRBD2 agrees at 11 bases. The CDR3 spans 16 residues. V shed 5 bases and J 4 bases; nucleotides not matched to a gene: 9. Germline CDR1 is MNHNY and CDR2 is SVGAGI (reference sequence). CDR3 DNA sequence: TGTGCCAGCAGTCAAGGGGGACTAGCGGCCCGAGAGACCCAGTACTTC. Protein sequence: CASSQGGLAARETQYF.

CDR3 sequence (DNA): TGTGCCAGCAGTGGACAGGGGGCTGGGGCCAACGTCCTGACTTTC. Translation: CASSGQGAGANVLTF. The chain combines TRBV6-1 with TRBJ2-6; 9 nucleotides match TRBD1. CDR3 length: 15 amino acids. With V trimmed by 4 bases and J by 2 bases, 0 bases remained unmatched. CDR1 and CDR2 from the germline V gene are MNHNS and SASEGT.

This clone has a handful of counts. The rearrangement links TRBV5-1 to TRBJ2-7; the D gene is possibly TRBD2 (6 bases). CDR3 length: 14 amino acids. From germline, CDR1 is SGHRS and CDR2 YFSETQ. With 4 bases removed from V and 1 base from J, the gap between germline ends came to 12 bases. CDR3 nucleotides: TGCGCCAGCAGCACTAATAGCGGTTCCTACGAGCAGTACTTC. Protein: CASSTNSGSYEQYF.

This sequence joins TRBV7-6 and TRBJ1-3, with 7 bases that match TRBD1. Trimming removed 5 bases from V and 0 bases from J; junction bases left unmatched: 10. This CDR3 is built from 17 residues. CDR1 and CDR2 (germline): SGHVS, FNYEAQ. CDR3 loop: CASSRSTGTISGNTIYF. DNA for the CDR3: TGTGCCAGCAGCCGCTCGACAGGGACCATCTCTGGAAACACCATATATTTT.

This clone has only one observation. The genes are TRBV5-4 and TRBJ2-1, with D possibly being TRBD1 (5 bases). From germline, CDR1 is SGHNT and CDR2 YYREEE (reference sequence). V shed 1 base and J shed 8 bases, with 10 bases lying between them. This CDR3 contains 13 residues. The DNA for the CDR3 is TGTGCCAGCAGCTTGAAGGGGCTGTATGAGCAGTTCTTC. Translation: CASSLKGLYEQFF.

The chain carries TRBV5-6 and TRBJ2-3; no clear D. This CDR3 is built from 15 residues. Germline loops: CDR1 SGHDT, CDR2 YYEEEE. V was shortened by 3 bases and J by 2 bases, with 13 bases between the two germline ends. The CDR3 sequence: CASSSNSLITDTQYF. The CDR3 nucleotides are TGTGCCAGCAGCTCTAACTCCCTCATCACAGATACGCAGTATTTT.

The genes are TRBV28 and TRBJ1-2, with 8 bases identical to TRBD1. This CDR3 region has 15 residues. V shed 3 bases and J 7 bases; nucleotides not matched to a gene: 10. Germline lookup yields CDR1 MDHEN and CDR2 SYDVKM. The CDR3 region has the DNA TGTGCCAGCAGTTTTGAGGACAGGGTAGGGTTTGGCTACACCTTC. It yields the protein CASSFEDRVGFGYTF.

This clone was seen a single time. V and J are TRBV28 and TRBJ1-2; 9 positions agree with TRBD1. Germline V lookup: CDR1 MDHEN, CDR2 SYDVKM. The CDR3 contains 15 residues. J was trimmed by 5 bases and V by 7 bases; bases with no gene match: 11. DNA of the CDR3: TGTGCCAGCATCGAAGGGACAGGGAGGCGATATGGCTACACCTTC. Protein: CASIEGTGRRYGYTF.

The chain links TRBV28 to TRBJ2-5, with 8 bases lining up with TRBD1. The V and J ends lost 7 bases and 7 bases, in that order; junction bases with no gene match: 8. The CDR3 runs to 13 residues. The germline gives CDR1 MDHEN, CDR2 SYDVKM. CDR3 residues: CASKNTGGGTQYF. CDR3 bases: TGTGCCAGCAAAAACACAGGGGGTGGGACCCAGTACTTC.

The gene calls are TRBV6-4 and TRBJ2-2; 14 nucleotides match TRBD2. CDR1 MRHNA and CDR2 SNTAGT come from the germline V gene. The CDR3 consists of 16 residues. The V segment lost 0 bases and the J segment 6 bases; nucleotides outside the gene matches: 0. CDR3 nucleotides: TGTGCCAGCAGTGACTCGACTAGCGGGGGGGCCGGGGAGCTGTTTTTT. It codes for CASSDSTSGGAGELFF.

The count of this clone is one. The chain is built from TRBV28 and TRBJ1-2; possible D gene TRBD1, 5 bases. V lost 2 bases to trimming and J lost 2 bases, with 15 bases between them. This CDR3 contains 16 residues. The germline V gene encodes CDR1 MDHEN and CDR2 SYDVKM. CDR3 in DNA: TGTGCCAGCAGTTTAGGGGGGGGTGGGCCAAACTATGGCTACACCTTC. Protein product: CASSLGGGGPNYGYTF.

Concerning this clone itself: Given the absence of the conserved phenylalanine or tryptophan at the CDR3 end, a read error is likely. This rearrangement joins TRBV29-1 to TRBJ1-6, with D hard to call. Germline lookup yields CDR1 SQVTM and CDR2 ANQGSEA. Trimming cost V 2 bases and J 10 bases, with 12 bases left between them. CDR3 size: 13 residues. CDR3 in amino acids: CSVESAPGSPLHL. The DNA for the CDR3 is TGCAGCGTTGAATCGGCCCCCGGGTCACCCCTCCACCTT.

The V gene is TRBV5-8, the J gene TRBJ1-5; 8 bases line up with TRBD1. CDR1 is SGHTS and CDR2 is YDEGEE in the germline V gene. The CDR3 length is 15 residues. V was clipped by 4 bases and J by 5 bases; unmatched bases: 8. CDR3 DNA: TGTGCCAGCAGCCCACGGACAGGGCATGATCAGCCCCAGCATTTT. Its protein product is CASSPRTGHDQPQHF.